This T cell receptor beta chain is from a study of a mutant IDH1 vaccine in newly diagnosed glioma. Study-wide context: Patients had eight vaccinations, in weeks 1, 3, 5, 7, 11, 15, 19 and 23. Before enrollment, the patients had been treated with radiotherapy alone, temozolomide alone, or both together. Most of them had received both.

Study results and limitations: Of the patients, 93.3% had vaccine-induced immune responses.

Sequencing was performed with immunoSEQ multiplex PCR; in TCRdb, only in-frame clones are kept and a portion is missing. The sample consists of tens of thousands of clones, around 86% of them appearing once. CDR1 is MNHNS and CDR2 is SASEGT in the germline V gene. CDR3 length: 13 residues. The V and J ends lost 6 bases and 7 bases respectively, with 15 bases between them. Specified time point: week 23, last vaccination. Mutant IDH1 20-mer peptide, at 300 ug, made up each vaccine dose, with topical imiquimod. Donors harbored newly found WHO grade 3 or 4 IDH1-mutant, ATRX-lost astrocytomas. This clone has a single count. What it recognizes is unknown.

The sequences come from PBMCs, collected from a glioma patient whose treatment included an IDH1 peptide vaccine. The TCR was taken from a man aged 35-49 years with glioma. This chain connects TRBV6-1 to TRBJ2-5, with D tentatively TRBD2 (5 bases). CDR3 amino acids: CASRGLPMGTQYF. In DNA, the CDR3 is TGTGCCAGCAGAGGACTGCCAATGGGGACCCAGTACTTC.